This TCR beta chain was sequenced in a study of Graves' ophthalmopathy and Graves' hyperthyroidism. RNA transcripts yielded amplified TCR beta CDR3 regions. HTBI-primed RT-PCR formed the first round, and a multiplex PCR formed the second. TCRdb fed the multiplex PCR reads into MiXCR, producing one record per CDR3 protein. The repertoire holds some 1.1 million distinct CDR3 sequences, with about 38% as singletons. This clonotype was detected ten times or more. Its cognate antigen is unknown. Points from the study as a whole: Blood was where most expanded thyroid clonotypes above 0.001 frequency also turned up. As the model predicted ophthalmopathy progression, it achieved a sensitivity of nearly 71% and a specificity of about 72%.

CDR1 and CDR2 from the germline V gene are DFQATT and SNEGSKA (reference sequence). The germline V and J ends were trimmed by 4 bases and 5 bases, with 9 bases remaining between them. The CDR3 totals 11 residues. V usage is TRBV20-1 and J usage is TRBJ2-7; a weak D match, TRBD2 (6 bases). Input material: peripheral blood or thyroid tissue (not recorded which). This receptor was obtained from an adult man with Graves' hyperthyroidism. Here the CDR3 reads CSAMEGNEQYF. CDR3 DNA sequence: TGCAGTGCTATGGAGGGCAACGAGCAGTACTTC.